This is a list of T cell receptor beta chains from one sample in a study of cytomegalovirus exposure and HLA in healthy donors. Profiled with immunoSEQ multiplex PCR; TCRdb holds only in-frame clones, not every one. The data show around 150,000 clones, with about 80% seen just once and around 6.1% held by the top ten. Sequenced: PBMCs. These receptors were obtained from a man aged 30 to 45 in good health and CMV-seropositive. CDR3s include the opening cysteine and the closing phenylalanine or tryptophan. The order of the fields is J gene, CDR3 length, V gene, clone size, D gene, CDR3 DNA, CDR3 protein. D genes are given only for firm matches. Not all rows give a size; the values are once, few, many and, for expanded clones, a class.

>TRBJ1-5|15|TRBV7-9|.|TRBD1
TGTGCCAGCAGCGGCGCCGGGACAGAGAATCAGCCCCAGCATTTT
CASSGAGTENQPQHF
>TRBJ2-5|14|TRBV27|.|.
TGTGCCAGCAGAGAGGGACTTAAGGGGGAGACCCAGTACTTC
CASREGLKGETQYF
>TRBJ1-5|13|TRBV5-8|.|.
TGTGCCAGCAGCTTGGATCGGAATCAGCCCCAGCATTTT
CASSLDRNQPQHF
>TRBJ2-4|15|TRBV5-1|.|TRBD2
TGCGCCAGCAGCTTGGTAGCGGGAGCGGGAAACATTCAGTACTTC
CASSLVAGAGNIQYF
>TRBJ2-2|11|TRBV6-5|.|.
TGTGCCAGCAGCCGACACGGGGAGCTGTTTTTT
CASSRHGELFF
>TRBJ1-1|15|TRBV5-1|.|.
TGCGCCAGCAGCTTGGACTTCAGGGGATTAACTGAAGCTTTCTTT
CASSLDFRGLTEAFF
>TRBJ2-7|14|TRBV7-8|.|.
TGTGCCAGCAGCTTAACCGGGAGTAAAAGCGAGCAGTACTTC
CASSLTGSKSEQYF
>TRBJ2-2|14|TRBV18|.|.
TGTGCCAGCTCACCATCGCGGGTCCCCGGGGAGCTGTTTTTT
CASSPSRVPGELFF
>TRBJ2-2|15|TRBV7-2|few|.
TGTGCCAGCAGCGTAAGCTATAGTTACACCGGGGAGCTGTTTTTT
CASSVSYSYTGELFF
>TRBJ2-2|15|TRBV4-1|.|TRBD1
TGCGCCAGCAGCCAAAGGACAGGGACGGCCGGGGAGCTGTTTTTT
CASSQRTGTAGELFF
>TRBJ2-1|15|TRBV19|.|TRBD2
TGTGCCAGTAACCCCGGGGGGGACTCCTACAATGAGCAGTTCTTC
CASNPGGDSYNEQFF
>TRBJ2-3|11|TRBV27|few|.
TGTGCCAGCAACGAGGGAGATACGCAGTATTTT
CASNEGDTQYF
>TRBJ2-5|13|TRBV28|.|TRBD1
TGTGCCAGCAGTCCGCAGGGGGAGGAGACCCAGTACTTC
CASSPQGEETQYF
>TRBJ2-1|15|TRBV5-1|.|.
TGCGCCAGCTATCCACCGGGACTTACTTACAATGAGCAGTTCTTC
CASYPPGLTYNEQFF
>TRBJ1-5|16|TRBV19|once|.
TGTGCCAGTAGCACCCCCTTTGGGGGCGTGGGGCAGCCCCAGCATTTT
CASSTPFGGVGQPQHF